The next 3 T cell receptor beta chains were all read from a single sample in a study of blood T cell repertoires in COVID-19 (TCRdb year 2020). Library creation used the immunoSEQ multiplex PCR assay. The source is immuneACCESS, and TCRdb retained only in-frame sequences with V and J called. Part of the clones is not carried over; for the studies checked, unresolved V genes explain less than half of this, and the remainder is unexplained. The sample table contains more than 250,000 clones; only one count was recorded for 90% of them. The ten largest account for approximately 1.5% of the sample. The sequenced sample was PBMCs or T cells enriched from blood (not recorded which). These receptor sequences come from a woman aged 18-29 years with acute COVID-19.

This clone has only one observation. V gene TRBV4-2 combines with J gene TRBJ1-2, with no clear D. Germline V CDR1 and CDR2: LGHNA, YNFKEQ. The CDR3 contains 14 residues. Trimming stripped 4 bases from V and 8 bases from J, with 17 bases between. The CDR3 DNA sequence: TGTGCCAGCAGCCCCCTGGGTCGCCCGGGGGGCTACACCTTC. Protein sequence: CASSPLGRPGGYTF.

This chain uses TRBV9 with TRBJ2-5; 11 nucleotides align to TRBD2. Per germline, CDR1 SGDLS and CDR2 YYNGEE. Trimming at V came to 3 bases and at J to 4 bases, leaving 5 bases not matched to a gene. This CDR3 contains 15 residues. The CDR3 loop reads CASSGLAGSSETQYF. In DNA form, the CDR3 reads TGTGCCAGCAGCGGACTAGCGGGATCGTCAGAGACCCAGTACTTC.

The CDR3 DNA is TGCGCCAGCAGCCCCGGGGAGGGTTACAATGAGCAGTTCTTC. This translates into CASSPGEGYNEQFF. The V call is TRBV4-3, the J call TRBJ2-1; 7 positions match TRBD2. This CDR3 has 14 amino acids. The ends lost 4 bases at V and 4 bases at J; junction bases unmatched: 4. Germline CDR1 LGHNA, CDR2 YSLEER.